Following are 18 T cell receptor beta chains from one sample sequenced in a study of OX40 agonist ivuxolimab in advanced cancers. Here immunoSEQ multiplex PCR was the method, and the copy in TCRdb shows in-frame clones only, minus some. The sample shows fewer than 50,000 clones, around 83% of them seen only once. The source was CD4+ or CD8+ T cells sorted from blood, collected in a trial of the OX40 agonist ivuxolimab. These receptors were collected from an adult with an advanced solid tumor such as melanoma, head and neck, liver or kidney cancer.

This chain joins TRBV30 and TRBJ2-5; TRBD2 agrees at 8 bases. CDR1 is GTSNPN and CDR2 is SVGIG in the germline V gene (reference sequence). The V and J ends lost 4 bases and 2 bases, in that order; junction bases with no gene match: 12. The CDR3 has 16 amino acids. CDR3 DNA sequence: TGTGCCTGGATAAAGTTGGCGGGGGGCGTACAAGAGACCCAGTACTTC. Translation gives CAWIKLAGGVQETQYF.

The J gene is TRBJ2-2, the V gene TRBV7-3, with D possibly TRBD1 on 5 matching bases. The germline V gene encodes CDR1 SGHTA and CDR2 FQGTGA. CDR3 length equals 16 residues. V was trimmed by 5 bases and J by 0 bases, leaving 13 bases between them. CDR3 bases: TGTGCCAGCAGCCCTCAGAGGACACCGAACACCGGGGAGCTGTTTTTT. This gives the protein CASSPQRTPNTGELFF.

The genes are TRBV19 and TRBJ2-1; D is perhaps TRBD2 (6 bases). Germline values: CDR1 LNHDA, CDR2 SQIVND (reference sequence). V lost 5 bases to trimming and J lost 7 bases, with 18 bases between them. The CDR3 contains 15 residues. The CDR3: CASSSQTGTRNEQFF. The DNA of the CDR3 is TGTGCCAGTAGTTCCCAAACCGGGACTCGGAATGAGCAGTTCTTC.

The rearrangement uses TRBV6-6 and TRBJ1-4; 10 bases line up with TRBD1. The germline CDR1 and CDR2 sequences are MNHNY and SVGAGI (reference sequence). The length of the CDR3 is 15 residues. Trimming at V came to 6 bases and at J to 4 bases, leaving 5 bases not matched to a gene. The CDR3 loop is CASSPGTGVNEKLFF. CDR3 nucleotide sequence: TGTGCCAGCAGCCCCGGGACAGGGGTTAATGAAAAACTGTTTTTT.

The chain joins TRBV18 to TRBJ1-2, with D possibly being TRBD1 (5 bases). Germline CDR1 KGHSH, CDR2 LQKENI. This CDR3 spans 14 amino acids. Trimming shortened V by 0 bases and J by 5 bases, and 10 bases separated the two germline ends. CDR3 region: CASSPPEGQYGYTF. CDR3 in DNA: TGTGCCAGCTCACCACCGGAGGGGCAGTATGGCTACACCTTC.

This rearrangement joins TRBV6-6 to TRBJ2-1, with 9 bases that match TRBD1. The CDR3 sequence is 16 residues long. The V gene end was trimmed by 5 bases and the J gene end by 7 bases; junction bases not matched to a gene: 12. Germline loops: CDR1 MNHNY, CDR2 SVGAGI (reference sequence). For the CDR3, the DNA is TGTGCCAGCAGTCATACGGGACAGGGAGGAGGAAATGAGCAGTTCTTC. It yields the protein CASSHTGQGGGNEQFF.

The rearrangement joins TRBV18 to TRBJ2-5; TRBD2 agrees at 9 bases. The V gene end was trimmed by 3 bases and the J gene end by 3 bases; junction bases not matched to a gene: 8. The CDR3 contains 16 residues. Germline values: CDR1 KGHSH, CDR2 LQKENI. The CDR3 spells CASSPTYLAGEETQYF. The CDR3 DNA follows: TGTGCCAGCTCACCTACGTATTTAGCGGGAGAAGAGACCCAGTACTTC.

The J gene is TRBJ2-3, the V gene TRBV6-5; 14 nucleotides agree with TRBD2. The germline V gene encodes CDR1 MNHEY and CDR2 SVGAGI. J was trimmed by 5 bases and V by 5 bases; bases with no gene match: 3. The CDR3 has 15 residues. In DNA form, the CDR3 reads TGTGCCAGCAGTCGGACTAGCGGGGGGTTAGATACGCAGTATTTT. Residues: CASSRTSGGLDTQYF.

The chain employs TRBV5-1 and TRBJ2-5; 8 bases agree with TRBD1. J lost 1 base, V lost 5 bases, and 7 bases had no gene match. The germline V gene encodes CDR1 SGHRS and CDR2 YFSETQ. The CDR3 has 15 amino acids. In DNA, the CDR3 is TGCGCCAGCAGGAGACAGGGGACCCTCCAAGAGACCCAGTACTTC. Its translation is CASRRQGTLQETQYF.

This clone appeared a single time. DNA for the CDR3: TGTGCCAGCAGCTTAGGCCTTGCAGCGGTGAACACCGGGGAGCTGTTTTTT. This encodes CASSLGLAAVNTGELFF. The chain has TRBV11-1 and TRBJ2-2; D is possibly TRBD2 (5 bases). The CDR3 runs 17 residues. The V and J ends lost 1 base and 1 base respectively, with 13 bases between them. CDR1 is SGHAT, CDR2 FQDESV, per germline (reference sequence).

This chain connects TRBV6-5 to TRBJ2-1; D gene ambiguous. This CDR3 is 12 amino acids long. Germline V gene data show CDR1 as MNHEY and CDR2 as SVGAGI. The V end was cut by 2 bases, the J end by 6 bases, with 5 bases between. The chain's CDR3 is CASSYGINEQFF. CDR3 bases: TGTGCCAGCAGTTACGGAATCAATGAGCAGTTCTTC.

The CDR3 nucleotides are TGCGCCAGCAGTGAGATGGAGGGGGGGGTGAATGAGCAGTTCTTC. Encoded protein: CASSEMEGGVNEQFF. V is TRBV10-2 and J is TRBJ2-1; a possible D gene is TRBD2 (7 bases). V was clipped by 2 bases and J by 7 bases, with 15 bases between them. The CDR3 is made up of 15 amino acids. Germline values: CDR1 WSHSY, CDR2 SAAADI.

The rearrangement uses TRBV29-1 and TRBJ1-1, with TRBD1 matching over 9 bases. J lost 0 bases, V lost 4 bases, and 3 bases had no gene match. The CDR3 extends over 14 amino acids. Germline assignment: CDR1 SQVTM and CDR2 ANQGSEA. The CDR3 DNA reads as TGCAGCGTTGTGACAGGGGGGTTGAACACTGAAGCTTTCTTT. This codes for CSVVTGGLNTEAFF.

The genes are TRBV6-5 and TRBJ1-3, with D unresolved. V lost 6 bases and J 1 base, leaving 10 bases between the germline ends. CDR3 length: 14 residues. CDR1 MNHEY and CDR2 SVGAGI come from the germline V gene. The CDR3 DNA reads TGTGCCAGCAGGGAGGTGTATTCTGGAAACACCATATATTTT. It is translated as CASREVYSGNTIYF.

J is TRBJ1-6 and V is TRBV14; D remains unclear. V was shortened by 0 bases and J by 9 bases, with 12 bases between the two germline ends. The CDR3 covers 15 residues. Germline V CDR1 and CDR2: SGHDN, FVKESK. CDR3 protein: CASSQDPSGGSPLHF. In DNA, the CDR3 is TGTGCCAGCAGCCAAGACCCCTCGGGTGGTTCACCCCTCCACTTT.

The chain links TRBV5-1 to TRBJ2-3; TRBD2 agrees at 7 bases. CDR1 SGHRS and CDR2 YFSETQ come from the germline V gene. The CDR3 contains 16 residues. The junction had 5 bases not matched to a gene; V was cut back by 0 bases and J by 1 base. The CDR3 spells CASSLEGTIRTDTQYF. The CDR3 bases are TGCGCCAGCAGCTTGGAGGGGACTATACGCACAGATACGCAGTATTTT.

The CDR3 is CASSENPQGSGGYTF. In DNA form, the CDR3 reads TGTGCCAGCAGTGAAAACCCTCAGGGAAGTGGCGGCTACACCTTC. This chain joins TRBV6-1 and TRBJ1-2; D might be TRBD1 (5 bases). The V end lost 2 bases, the J end lost 8 bases, and 18 bases lay between the germline ends. CDR1 is MNHNS, CDR2 SASEGT, per germline. The CDR3 spans 15 residues.

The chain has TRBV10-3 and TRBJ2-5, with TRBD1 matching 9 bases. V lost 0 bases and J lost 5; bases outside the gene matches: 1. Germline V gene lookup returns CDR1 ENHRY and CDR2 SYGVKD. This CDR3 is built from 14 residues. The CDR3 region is CAISESGTGETQYF. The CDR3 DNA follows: TGTGCCATCAGTGAGTCGGGGACAGGGGAGACCCAGTACTTC.